These T cell receptor beta chains were read from a single sample in a study of breast tumors, draining lymph nodes, adjacent tissues. TCRdb recomputed calls from the multiplex PCR reads with MiXCR, one row per CDR3 protein. Among 130,000 or so distinct CDR3 sequences listed, approximately 21% were seen once. The source material was axillary lymph node tissue. The receptor source for this set is a female donor with breast cancer. Some clones in this sample may be carry-over from other donors' samples. Both conserved end residues are part of each CDR3. D genes are given only for firm matches. Rows may omit the clone size; those that give it use once, few, many or a size class.

>TRBV4-2|.|15|TRBD1|TRBJ1-1
CASSRLGQGDTEAFF
TGTGCCAGCAGCCGACTAGGACAGGGGGACACTGAAGCTTTCTTT
>TRBV15|many|18|TRBD2|TRBJ2-7
CATSTPLTSGRFTYEQYF
TGTGCCACCAGCACCCCCTTGACTAGCGGGAGATTTACCTACGAGCAGTACTTC
>TRBV27|many|14|.|TRBJ2-7
CASSLLGGNYEQYF
TGTGCCAGCAGCCTACTTGGGGGAAACTACGAGCAGTACTTC
>TRBV10-3|few|16|.|TRBJ2-1
CAISESIGTSLNEQFF
TGTGCCATCAGTGAGTCGATCGGGACCTCTCTCAATGAGCAGTTCTTC
>TRBV30|.|16|.|TRBJ2-3
CAWSHFLGGPTDTQYF
TGTGCCTGGAGCCACTTCTTGGGGGGTCCCACAGATACGCAGTATTTT
>TRBV10-3|.|14|.|TRBJ2-7
CAISLGGDNYEQYF
TGTGCCATCAGCCTTGGCGGGGACAACTACGAGCAGTACTTC
>TRBV7-9|many|16|.|TRBJ2-1
CASSLGGPRSYNEQFF
TGTGCCAGCAGCCTGGGGGGTCCGAGATCCTACAATGAGCAGTTCTTC
>TRBV6-5|many|22|TRBD2|TRBJ2-1
CASSYSSLVGGPVPANRNEQFF
TGTGCCAGCAGTTACTCGAGTCTTGTGGGAGGGCCCGTGCCAGCAAATCGCAATGAGCAGTTCTTC
>TRBV27|many|14|TRBD2|TRBJ2-7
CASKSEAGDDEQYF
TGTGCCAGCAAGAGTGAAGCGGGAGATGACGAGCAGTACTTC
>TRBV6-5|.|18|TRBD2|TRBJ2-3
CASRRGISGRWGTDTQYF
TGTGCCAGCAGACGTGGGATTAGCGGGAGGTGGGGCACAGATACGCAGTATTTT
>TRBV15|many|14|.|TRBJ1-4
CATSIGIQVEKLFF
TGTGCCACCAGCATTGGGATACAGGTGGAAAAACTGTTTTTT
>TRBV28|many|14|.|TRBJ1-2
CASSNVGLNNGYTF
TGTGCCAGCAGTAACGTGGGGCTAAACAATGGCTACACCTTC
>TRBV6-1|.|16|TRBD2|TRBJ2-2
CASSARESGGTGELSF
TGTGCCAGCAGTGCCCGAGAGAGCGGGGGAACCGGGGAGCTGTCTTTT
>TRBV9|many|13|.|TRBJ2-3
CASSVGAGDTQYF
TGTGCCAGCAGCGTAGGCGCCGGCGATACGCAGTATTTT
>TRBV28|.|15|.|TRBJ2-2
CASSLWMGDTGELFF
TGTGCCAGCAGTTTGTGGATGGGGGATACCGGGGAGCTGTTTTTT
>TRBV20-1|many|16|TRBD2|TRBJ2-3
CSARAPGLAGGYTQYF
TGCAGTGCTAGAGCCCCCGGACTAGCGGGAGGATATACGCAGTATTTT
>TRBV27|many|14|TRBD1|TRBJ1-5
CASGPTGGHQPQHF
TGTGCCAGCGGACCAACAGGGGGGCATCAGCCCCAGCATTTT
>TRBV29-1|many|14|.|TRBJ2-2
CSPGHRVNTGELFF
TGCAGCCCGGGCCACAGGGTGAACACCGGGGAGCTGTTTTTT
>TRBV13|many|16|.|TRBJ1-2
CASSLGSGEGTYGYTF
TGTGCCAGCAGCTTAGGCTCAGGGGAAGGTACCTATGGCTACACCTTC
>TRBV9|many|16|.|TRBJ2-7
CASSPRRLRRTYEQYF
TGTGCCAGCAGCCCCCGGAGGCTGCGGCGAACCTACGAGCAGTACTTC
>TRBV24-1|many|13|.|TRBJ1-4
CATRGSEKEKLFF
TGTGCCACCAGAGGGTCAGAAAAGGAAAAACTGTTTTTT
>TRBV19|many|13|.|TRBJ1-2
CASTQGENYGYTF
TGTGCCAGTACTCAGGGCGAAAACTATGGCTACACCTTC
>TRBV6-5|.|18|TRBD1|TRBJ2-6
CASKPGDRASSGANVLTF
TGTGCCAGCAAGCCTGGCGACAGGGCCTCCTCTGGGGCCAACGTCCTGACTTTC
>TRBV12-3/TRBV12-4|few|16|TRBD2|TRBJ2-1
CASSDPGLESYNEQFF
TGTGCCAGCAGCGACCCGGGACTAGAGTCCTACAATGAGCAGTTCTTC
>TRBV6-1|many|18|TRBD1|TRBJ2-1
CASRTTDREMGRNNEQFF
TGTGCCAGCAGGACCACTGACAGGGAAATGGGGCGAAACAATGAGCAGTTCTTC
>TRBV10-1|many|15|TRBD2|TRBJ2-1
CASSVSTSGGNEQFF
TGCGCCAGCAGTGTATCGACTAGCGGGGGAAATGAGCAGTTCTTC
>TRBV19|many|14|TRBD1|TRBJ2-3
CASTDDRGPDTQYF
TGTGCCAGTACTGACGACAGGGGTCCAGATACGCAGTATTTT
>TRBV20-1|many|15|.|TRBJ1-4
CSARSAAGGYEKLFF
TGCAGTGCTAGGTCGGCTGCTGGGGGGTATGAAAAACTGTTTTTT
>TRBV18|.|16|.|TRBJ2-1
CASSPWVGSSYNQQFF
TGTGCCAGCTCACCATGGGTTGGCTCATCCTACAATCAGCAGTTCTTC
>TRBV11-2|many|14|TRBD2|TRBJ2-3
CASSLAGGSLAQYF
TGTGCCAGCAGCTTGGCGGGAGGGAGCTTAGCGCAGTATTTT
>TRBV6-5|many|14|.|TRBJ2-7
CASSYGVGSAEQYF
TGTGCCAGCAGTTACGGGGTTGGGTCCGCCGAGCAGTACTTC
>TRBV11-2|many|11|.|TRBJ2-5
CASSLQETQYF
TGTGCCAGCAGCCTACAAGAGACCCAGTACTTC
>TRBV2|few|13|TRBD1|TRBJ1-1
CASTDREGTEAFF
TGTGCCAGCACAGACAGGGAGGGCACTGAAGCTTTCTTT
>TRBV20-1|many|13|TRBD1|TRBJ1-2
CSASAGTVYGYTF
TGCAGTGCTAGCGCCGGGACAGTCTATGGCTACACCTTC
>TRBV29-1|many|15|.|TRBJ2-3
CSVDGADGYTDTQYF
TGCAGCGTTGATGGGGCGGACGGATACACAGATACGCAGTATTTT
>TRBV14|many|17|.|TRBJ1-2
CASSQVRPDWTSYGYTF
TGTGCCAGCAGCCAAGTCCGGCCAGACTGGACCTCCTATGGCTACACCTTC
>TRBV20-1|many|15|TRBD2|TRBJ2-1
CSANLGTSGYNEQFF
TGCAGTGCTAACCTCGGGACTAGCGGTTACAATGAGCAGTTCTTC
>TRBV4-1|.|16|TRBD1|TRBJ1-1
CASSPPGTGANTEAFF
TGCGCCAGCAGCCCCCCCGGGACAGGGGCTAACACTGAAGCTTTCTTT
>TRBV30|few|20|TRBD2|TRBJ2-7
CACKPLPGTSGRAGSAEQYF
TGTGCCTGTAAGCCACTGCCCGGGACTAGCGGGAGGGCCGGTTCCGCGGAGCAGTACTTC
>TRBV6-5|many|15|.|TRBJ1-2
CASSYSSGANYGYTF
TGTGCCAGCAGTTACTCATCAGGGGCGAACTATGGCTACACCTTC
>TRBV7-2|many|13|TRBD1|TRBJ1-2
CASSQDRHLGYTF
TGTGCCAGCAGCCAGGACAGGCACTTAGGCTACACCTTC
>TRBV4-2|many|13|.|TRBJ2-7
CASSQDPGDEQYF
TGTGCCAGCAGCCAAGATCCAGGGGACGAGCAGTACTTC
>TRBV6-5|many|12|.|TRBJ1-2
CASVRGDDGYTF
TGTGCCAGCGTAAGGGGAGATGATGGCTACACCTTC
>TRBV6-5|many|17|TRBD1|TRBJ2-3
CASSYPGDRDNTDTQYF
TGTGCCAGCAGTTACCCAGGGGACAGGGACAACACAGATACGCAGTATTTT